This T cell receptor beta chain appears in the sequencing data of a study of Ad26.COV2.S vaccination and SARS-CoV-2 variants. Study details: A participant enrolled in the COV1001 Ad26.COV2.S trial arm provided the sample.

Assay: immunoSEQ multiplex PCR; the TCRdb copy retains only in-frame clones and omits some. The sample carries around 300,000 clones, 86% recorded once. Treatment indicated: 19 received Ad26.COV2.S at low or high dose, single or two shots; several received placebo; per-sample allocation not given. Sampling happened 63 days after the first vaccine or placebo injection. Participants' vaccine, an Ad26 vector, delivered Wuhan-strain SARS-CoV-2 spike. Trimming cost V 5 bases and J 4 bases, with 17 bases left between them. The CDR3 has 15 amino acids. Per germline, CDR1 SGHVS and CDR2 FQNEAQ. V usage is TRBV7-8 and J usage is TRBJ2-5, with TRBD1 as a possible D gene (5 bases). Sample: peripheral blood, taken in a trial of Ad26.COV2.S vaccine versus placebo. The origin of this receptor is a person between 18 and 60 years old who received the Ad26.COV2.S COVID-19 vaccine or a placebo. The DNA of the CDR3 is TGTGCCAGCAGCGTAATGACCAGGGTTGGAGAGACCCAGTACTTC. It specifies CASSVMTRVGETQYF.